Reported below is one T cell receptor beta chain. What it binds is not known. This sample is part of a study of lymphopenia after photon versus proton radiotherapy. Study-level points and caveats: Relative stability marked proton patients; photon patients lost diversity and naive cells. In patients who died, overall survival fell as post-nadir TCR diversity dropped more. Post-nadir diversity loss with photons came from oligoclonal expansion, particularly CD8+ Temra cells.

Generated by immunoSEQ multiplex PCR, the TCRdb table keeps only in-frame clones and is missing some. The table has 6,500 to 9,000 clones, around 92% seen once; the top ten hold roughly 17%. CDR1 and CDR2 from the germline V gene are SGDLS and YYNGEE. V was clipped by 2 bases and J by 2 bases, with 9 bases between them. The CDR3 is 14 residues long. The V gene is TRBV9, the J gene TRBJ2-3; D is undetermined. The clonotype was recovered from a man aged 55 to 70 with cholangiocarcinoma. The source material was peripheral blood, sampled from a patient treated with photon-based radiotherapy. Written as DNA, the CDR3 is TGTGCCAGCAGCGTTTCAGGTAACACAGATACGCAGTATTTT. Protein sequence: CASSVSGNTDTQYF.